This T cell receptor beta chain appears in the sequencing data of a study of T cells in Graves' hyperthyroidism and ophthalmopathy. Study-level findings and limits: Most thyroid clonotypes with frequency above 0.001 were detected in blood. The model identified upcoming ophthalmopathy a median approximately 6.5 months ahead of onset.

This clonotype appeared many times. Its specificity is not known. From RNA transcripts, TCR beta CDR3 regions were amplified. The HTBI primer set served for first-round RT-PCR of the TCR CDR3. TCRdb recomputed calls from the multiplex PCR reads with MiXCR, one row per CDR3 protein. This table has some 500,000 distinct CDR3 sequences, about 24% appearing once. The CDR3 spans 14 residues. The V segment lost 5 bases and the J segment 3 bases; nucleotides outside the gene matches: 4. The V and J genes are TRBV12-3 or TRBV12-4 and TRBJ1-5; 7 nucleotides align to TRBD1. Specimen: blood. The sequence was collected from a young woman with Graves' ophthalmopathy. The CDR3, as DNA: TGTGCCAGCAGTACTGACAGGGCCAATCAGCCCCAGCATTTT. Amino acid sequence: CASSTDRANQPQHF.